The source of this T cell receptor (beta chain) is a study of Ad26.COV2.S vaccination and SARS-CoV-2 variants. Treatment indicated: 19 received Ad26.COV2.S at low or high dose, single or two shots; several received placebo; per-sample allocation not given. Repertoires come from day 63 after the first vaccine or placebo injection. Measured with immunoSEQ multiplex PCR; TCRdb has only the in-frame clones, and not every one. The sample holds 350,000 to 400,000 clones, 70% to 90% seen once. The V and J ends lost 5 bases and 1 base respectively, with 14 bases between them. Looked up from germline, CDR1 is SEHNR and CDR2 is FQNEAQ (reference sequence). The CDR3 sequence is 15 residues long. This clone is a singleton in its sample.

The chain uses TRBV7-9 and TRBJ1-1; D is ambiguous. The input for sequencing was peripheral blood, taken in a trial of Ad26.COV2.S vaccine versus placebo. This receptor was taken from a person between 18 and 65 years old who received the Ad26.COV2.S COVID-19 vaccine or a placebo. For the CDR3, the DNA is TGTGCCAGCAGCCCTCTGGACCGACCGAACACTGAAGCTTTCTTT. Encoded protein: CASSPLDRPNTEAFF.